What follows are 32 T cell receptor beta chains derived from one specimen sequenced in a study of shared clonotypes between healthy human individuals. Clones were sequenced by immunoSEQ multiplex PCR, and TCRdb holds only the in-frame ones, with some missing. The table records around 2,000,000 clones, 85% to 95% of them present only once. Sample: naive CD4+ T cells sorted from blood. Subset indicated: CD45RA+ positively selected. Receptors were obtained from a young man in good health.

The V gene is TRBV5-4, the J gene TRBJ1-1; no firm D call. Between the trimmed V and J ends, which lost 0 bases and 3 bases, there was a span of 6 bases. Germline CDR1 and CDR2: SGHNT and YYREEE (reference sequence). The CDR3 totals 13 residues. In DNA, the CDR3 is TGTGCCAGCAGCTTGGACAGTTACACTGAAGCTTTCTTT. This translates into CASSLDSYTEAFF. The variable domain in full, with the rest retrieved from reference TRBV5-4 and TRBJ1-1, is ETGVTQSPTHLIKTRGQQVTLRCSSQSGHNTVSWYQQALGQGPQFIFQYYREEENGRGNFPPRFSGLQFPNYSSELNVNALELDDSALYLCASSLDSYTEAFFGQGTRLTVV.

V is TRBV7-2 and J is TRBJ1-3, with D uncertain. The germline V gene encodes CDR1 SGHTA and CDR2 FQGNSA. V was shortened by 4 bases and J by 1 base, with 20 bases between the two germline ends. This CDR3 comprises 18 residues. This CDR3 reads CASSSHSRGGRSGNTIYF. The CDR3 DNA sequence: TGTGCCAGCAGCTCCCACTCCCGGGGAGGCAGATCTGGAAACACCATATATTTT.

The chain joins TRBV6-4 to TRBJ1-2; D uncertain. This CDR3 spans 11 amino acids. Trimming removed 4 bases at V and 8 bases at J, with 8 bases between. Germline V gene lookup returns CDR1 MRHNA and CDR2 SNTAGT. The CDR3 region is CASSGRGGYTF. In DNA, the CDR3 is TGTGCCAGCAGTGGTAGAGGAGGCTACACCTTC.

The V call is TRBV25-1, the J call TRBJ2-3, with 9 bases identical to TRBD2. The CDR3 sequence is 15 residues long. V was clipped by 5 bases and J by 0 bases; unmatched bases: 3. Germline-derived CDR1 and CDR2 are MGHDK and SYGVNS. The CDR3 sequence is CASSKLAGSTDTQYF. For the CDR3, the DNA is TGTGCCAGCAGTAAGCTAGCGGGGAGCACAGATACGCAGTATTTT.

The chain employs TRBV30 and TRBJ2-1; 15 bases map to TRBD2. V was pared by 0 bases and J by 7 bases, with 16 bases of the junction left unmatched. The CDR3 length is 20 residues. Germline V gives CDR1 GTSNPN, CDR2 SVGIG (reference sequence). The CDR3 spells CAWSVSRGFGLAGGANEQFF. The CDR3 DNA reads TGTGCCTGGAGTGTTTCTAGGGGCTTCGGACTAGCGGGAGGGGCAAATGAGCAGTTCTTC.

The chain couples TRBV5-1 to TRBJ1-1; 9 bases line up with TRBD1. Germline values: CDR1 SGHRS, CDR2 YFSETQ. This CDR3 has 16 amino acids. Losses at the gene ends were 0 bases for V and 0 bases for J; bases not matched to a gene: 3. In DNA form, the CDR3 reads TGCGCCAGCAGCTTGGAAGGGACAGGGTTGAACACTGAAGCTTTCTTT. Protein sequence: CASSLEGTGLNTEAFF.

The chain carries TRBV7-3 and TRBJ2-2; a weak D match, TRBD1 (5 bases). V lost 5 bases and J 1 base, leaving 8 bases between the germline ends. Looked up from germline, CDR1 is SGHTA and CDR2 is FQGTGA. The CDR3 runs 14 residues. The CDR3 DNA reads TGTGCCAGCAGCGGGGCTCAGAACACCGGGGAGCTGTTTTTT. Its translation: CASSGAQNTGELFF.

The chain couples TRBV6-6 to TRBJ2-7; D is perhaps TRBD1 (6 bases). Trimming stripped 4 bases from V and 3 bases from J, with 19 bases between. The germline CDR1 and CDR2 sequences are MNHNY and SVGAGI (reference sequence). The CDR3 runs to 16 residues. CDR3 nucleotides: TGTGCCAGCAGTTCCGCACCGACAGGTGCTAGCTACGAGCAGTACTTC. It yields the protein CASSSAPTGASYEQYF.

The V and J genes are TRBV7-2 and TRBJ2-7, with D possibly TRBD1 on 6 matching bases. V was cut by 5 bases and J by 12 bases, with 14 bases left in between. CDR3 size: 11 residues. Germline CDR1 reads SGHTA; CDR2 reads FQGNSA. This CDR3 is CASSLTGNAYF. For the CDR3, the DNA is TGTGCCAGCAGCCTTACAGGGAATGCGTACTTC. Together with reference TRBV7-2 and TRBJ2-7, the CDR3 gives the full variable domain: GAGVSQSPSNKVTEKGKDVELRCDPISGHTALYWYRQSLGQGLEFLIYFQGNSAPDKSGLPSDRFSAERTGGSVSTLTIQRTQQEDSAVYLCASSLTGNAYFGPGTRLTVT.

This chain connects TRBV4-1 to TRBJ2-2; no clear D. The CDR3 is 16 amino acids. Between the trimmed V and J ends, which lost 0 bases and 3 bases, there was a span of 11 bases. In germline, CDR1 is MGHRA, CDR2 YSYEKL. The CDR3 region is CASSQEASTDTGELFF. CDR3 DNA: TGCGCCAGCAGCCAAGAGGCCTCTACGGACACCGGGGAGCTGTTTTTT.

The rearrangement joins TRBV5-1 to TRBJ2-3; D call uncertain. Per the germline V gene, CDR1 is SGHRS and CDR2 is YFSETQ. Trimming stripped 0 bases from V and 0 bases from J, with 11 bases between. The CDR3 is made up of 16 amino acids. The CDR3 DNA is TGCGCCAGCAGCTTGGAGTTGCCAGGAAGCACAGATACGCAGTATTTT. Translation gives CASSLELPGSTDTQYF.

This chain connects TRBV7-9 to TRBJ1-6, with D perhaps TRBD1 (5 bases). The V gene lost 5 bases and the J gene lost 11 bases, with 13 bases spanning the gap. CDR3 length: 13 residues. CDR1 is SEHNR, CDR2 FQNEAQ, per germline (reference sequence). The CDR3 DNA is TGTGCCAGCAGCCGGTTTGAGGGGACACCCCTCCACTTT. Its translation: CASSRFEGTPLHF.

This rearrangement joins TRBV9 to TRBJ1-2; D is possibly TRBD1 (5 bases). The CDR3 length is 13 residues. Trimming left V 0 bases short and J 12 bases short, with 15 bases between. Germline values: CDR1 SGDLS, CDR2 YYNGEE. In DNA form, the CDR3 reads TGTGCCAGCAGCGTAGGGGGGTCGAAGATGCACACCTTC. It specifies CASSVGGSKMHTF.

On this clone: Other DNA sequences within the sample encode an identical CDR3. The J gene is TRBJ1-1, the V gene TRBV5-1; D call uncertain. The CDR3 spans 14 residues. CDR1 SGHRS and CDR2 YFSETQ come from the germline V gene. Trimming took 4 bases from V and 1 from J, leaving 11 bases between them. The CDR3 loop reads CASSLGGKNTEAFF. The CDR3 coding sequence is TGCGCCAGCAGCCTCGGAGGGAAGAACACTGAAGCTTTCTTT.

J is TRBJ2-3 and V is TRBV6-6, with TRBD1 matching 10 bases. CDR1 is MNHNY and CDR2 is SVGAGI in the germline V gene (reference sequence). V shed 5 bases and J 4 bases; nucleotides not matched to a gene: 3. This CDR3 is built from 14 residues. The CDR3 DNA follows: TGTGCCAGCAGTCTCGGACAGGGGGCAGATACGCAGTATTTT. The encoded protein is CASSLGQGADTQYF.

The chain has TRBV7-9 and TRBJ2-5, with no clear D. V was pared by 1 base and J by 5 bases, with 11 bases between. CDR3 length equals 14 residues. Germline-derived CDR1 and CDR2 are SEHNR and FQNEAQ (reference sequence). CDR3 DNA sequence: TGTGCCAGCAGCTTAGAGGTTATTAGGGAGACCCAGTACTTC. It yields the protein CASSLEVIRETQYF.

With respect to this clone: Other DNA sequences in this specimen translate into the identical CDR3. The chain links TRBV10-3 to TRBJ2-5; D is unclear. The CDR3 is made up of 13 amino acids. Between the trimmed V and J ends, which lost 0 bases and 1 base, there was a span of 3 bases. Germline CDR1 is ENHRY and CDR2 is SYGVKD. The DNA for the CDR3 is TGTGCCATCAGTGAGTCTCCCCAAGAGACCCAGTACTTC. Translating gives CAISESPQETQYF.

Regarding this clone: At the DNA level, this CDR3 is encoded by other sequences in the same sample as well. J is TRBJ1-1 and V is TRBV29-1; D ambiguous. Germline CDR1 is SQVTM and CDR2 is ANQGSEA. The V and J ends lost 4 bases and 0 bases respectively, with 6 bases between them. This CDR3 comprises 12 residues. The CDR3 here is CSVGRMNTEAFF. DNA for the CDR3: TGCAGCGTTGGCAGAATGAACACTGAAGCTTTCTTT. The entire variable domain, with the rest obtained from reference TRBV29-1 and TRBJ1-1, is as follows: SAVISQKPSRDICQRGTSLTIQCQVDSQVTMMFWYRQQPGQSLTLIATANQGSEATYESGFVIDKFPISRPNLTFSTLTVSNMSPEDSSIYLCSVGRMNTEAFFGQGTRLTVV.

The gene calls are TRBV2 and TRBJ2-1, with 10 bases aligning to TRBD2. Germline values: CDR1 SNHLY, CDR2 FYNNEI. Unmatched junction bases numbered 4, after V lost 1 base and J lost 10 bases. The CDR3 spans 14 residues. The CDR3 spells CASSEEAGGNEQFF. The CDR3 bases are TGTGCCAGCAGTGAAGAAGCGGGAGGGAACGAGCAGTTCTTC.

The chain recombines TRBV10-1 with TRBJ1-2; D is unclear. Germline V gene data show CDR1 as WNHNN and CDR2 as SYGVQD (reference sequence). The CDR3 extends over 11 amino acids. V was clipped by 3 bases and J by 4 bases, with 3 bases between them. CDR3 protein: CASSDSYGYTF. The CDR3 DNA sequence: TGCGCCAGCAGTGATTCCTATGGCTACACCTTC.

V usage is TRBV5-1 and J usage is TRBJ2-1, with D perhaps matching TRBD1 or TRBD2 (5 bases each). The germline V and J ends were trimmed by 4 bases and 5 bases, with 13 bases remaining between them. This CDR3 spans 14 amino acids. CDR1 SGHRS and CDR2 YFSETQ come from the germline V gene. The CDR3 DNA reads as TGCGCCAGCAGCCCGGGACCCGCCAACAATGAGCAGTTCTTC. This codes for CASSPGPANNEQFF.

The chain links TRBV10-3 to TRBJ1-2, with D unclear. The germline V and J ends were trimmed by 11 bases and 0 bases, with 10 bases remaining between them. Germline V gives CDR1 ENHRY, CDR2 SYGVKD. The CDR3 runs 12 residues. In nucleotides, the CDR3 is TGTGCCGTCGAACAAGCTAACTATGGCTACACCTTC. This codes for CAVEQANYGYTF.

This chain joins TRBV28 and TRBJ2-7, with 7 bases fitting TRBD1. With 7 bases clipped from V and 5 bases from J, the junction kept 14 bases outside the gene matches. In germline, CDR1 is MDHEN, CDR2 SYDVKM. The CDR3 runs to 15 residues. CDR3 in DNA: TGTGCCAGCACGACGGGTTCGGGACAGACGCACGAGCAGTACTTC. This codes for CASTTGSGQTHEQYF.

The chain is built from TRBV5-4 and TRBJ2-1; 7 nucleotides agree with TRBD1. CDR1 is SGHNT, CDR2 YYREEE, per germline (reference sequence). V dropped 1 base and J dropped 2; count of bases not matched to a gene: 3. This CDR3 is 15 amino acids long. The DNA for the CDR3 is TGTGCCAGCAGCTTGAGAGGGGGCGCCTACAATGAGCAGTTCTTC. It yields the protein CASSLRGGAYNEQFF.

The chain links TRBV6-1 to TRBJ2-6; D is ambiguous. Germline V gene sequence: CDR1 MNHNS, CDR2 SASEGT. The CDR3 length is 13 residues. With 6 bases removed from V and 7 bases from J, the gap between germline ends came to 10 bases. This CDR3 is CASRPPLANVLTF. The CDR3 nucleotides are TGTGCCAGCAGACCCCCCTTAGCCAACGTCCTGACTTTC.

This chain's CDR3 is CASSSGALQETQYF. As DNA, the CDR3 is TGCGCCAGCAGCTCGGGAGCTCTACAAGAGACCCAGTACTTC. The gene calls are TRBV5-1 and TRBJ2-5, with D tentatively TRBD2 (6 bases). CDR1 and CDR2 from the germline V gene are SGHRS and YFSETQ. Between the trimmed V and J ends, which lost 3 bases and 2 bases, there was a span of 11 bases. The CDR3 extends over 14 amino acids.

The count of this clone is one. V usage is TRBV10-1 and J usage is TRBJ2-7; 7 bases match TRBD2. Germline CDR1 and CDR2: WNHNN and SYGVQD (reference sequence). There are 12 residues in the CDR3. Trimming cost V 4 bases and J 6 bases; bases outside gene matches: 3. In nucleotides, the CDR3 is TGCGCCAGCAGTGGGACTAGGGGCGAGCAGTACTTC. Its protein is CASSGTRGEQYF.

V is TRBV5-1 and J is TRBJ2-7, with TRBD2 matching over 9 bases. Germline CDR1 is SGHRS and CDR2 is YFSETQ. This CDR3 comprises 15 residues. With V trimmed by 3 bases and J by 3 bases, 7 bases remained unmatched. The CDR3 region is CASSSQRGAVYEQYF. In DNA, the CDR3 is TGCGCCAGCAGCTCCCAGCGGGGGGCCGTCTACGAGCAGTACTTC.

The chain uses TRBV5-6 and TRBJ1-1, with 9 bases matching TRBD1. Per germline, CDR1 SGHDT and CDR2 YYEEEE. V dropped 4 bases and J dropped 3; count of bases not matched to a gene: 7. This CDR3 spans 15 amino acids. CDR3 sequence reads: CASSPRQGGYTEAFF. The CDR3 DNA follows: TGTGCCAGCAGCCCGCGACAGGGGGGTTACACTGAAGCTTTCTTT.

This clone was seen once. This chain joins TRBV6-6 and TRBJ1-1; the D gene is possibly TRBD1 (5 bases). Germline-derived CDR1 and CDR2 are MNHNY and SVGAGI (reference sequence). The CDR3 is 13 residues long. The ends were cut back, 6 bases at V and 3 bases at J, with 11 bases in the middle. The DNA of the CDR3 is TGTGCCAGCAGAACTAGACAGTACACTGAAGCTTTCTTT. Amino acid sequence: CASRTRQYTEAFF.

The sample holds a few counts of this clone. The chain has TRBV19 and TRBJ2-6, with no clear D. The CDR3 has 14 residues. Germline CDR1 LNHDA, CDR2 SQIVND (reference sequence). V was clipped by 3 bases and J by 0 bases, with 3 bases between them. The CDR3 DNA reads TGTGCCAGTAGTATCCTCTCTGGGGCCAACGTCCTGACTTTC. This codes for CASSILSGANVLTF.

The chain employs TRBV7-9 and TRBJ2-7; D is unclear. CDR1 SEHNR and CDR2 FQNEAQ come from the germline V gene (reference sequence). This CDR3 has 13 residues. V was trimmed by 2 bases and J by 2 bases, leaving 7 bases between them. This chain's CDR3 is CASSLTTTYEQYF. In DNA form, the CDR3 reads TGTGCCAGCAGCTTAACGACAACCTACGAGCAGTACTTC.